This TCR beta chain emerged from a study of cytomegalovirus exposure and HLA in healthy donors. Worth noting for this clone: Its antigen is not identified.

Germline CDR1 KGHSH, CDR2 LQKENI. V was pared by 2 bases and J by 7 bases, with 3 bases of the junction left unmatched. The CDR3 consists of 15 residues. The study's findings and limits: Researchers counted 150 to 200 TCR beta chains as cytomegalovirus-associated. An analysis done earlier found most TCR beta V segments productive about 87% or about 30% of the time. In a later analysis, HLA-associated beta chains showed higher expansion and lower generation probabilities than comparable chains.

Both 60 Vbeta primers and 13 Jbeta primers went into the PCR. Sequenced by immunoSEQ multiplex PCR; TCRdb stores in-frame clones only, minus some. The table counts 45,000 to 55,000 clones; roughly 9.6% lies in the top ten. The sequenced sample consisted of PBMCs. The chain has TRBV18 and TRBJ1-6; 9 nucleotides agree with TRBD1. This sequence was found in a woman in her forties or fifties in good health and CMV-seropositive. The CDR3 bases are TGTGCCAGCTCACCATACGACAGGGGGAATTCACCCCTCCACTTT. Amino acids: CASSPYDRGNSPLHF.